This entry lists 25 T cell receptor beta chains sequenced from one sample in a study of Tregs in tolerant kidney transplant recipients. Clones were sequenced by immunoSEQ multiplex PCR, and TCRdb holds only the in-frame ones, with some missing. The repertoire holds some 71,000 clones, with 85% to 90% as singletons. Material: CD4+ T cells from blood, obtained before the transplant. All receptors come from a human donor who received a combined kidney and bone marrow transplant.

The chain's CDR3 is CASSNLANEQFF. The DNA of the CDR3 is TGTGCCAGCAGCAATCTAGCAAATGAGCAGTTCTTC. V and J are TRBV11-3 and TRBJ2-1; tentatively, D is TRBD2 (5 bases). The germline V gene encodes CDR1 SGHNT and CDR2 YENEEA. CDR3 length equals 12 residues. The V and J ends lost 5 bases and 7 bases respectively, with 9 bases between them.

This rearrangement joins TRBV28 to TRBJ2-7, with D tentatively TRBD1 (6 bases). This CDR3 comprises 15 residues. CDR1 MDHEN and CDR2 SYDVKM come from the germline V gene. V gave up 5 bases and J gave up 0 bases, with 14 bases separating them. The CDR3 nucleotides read TGTGCCAGCAGTGCGGCGGACAGTAGCTCCTACGAGCAGTACTTC. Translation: CASSAADSSSYEQYF.

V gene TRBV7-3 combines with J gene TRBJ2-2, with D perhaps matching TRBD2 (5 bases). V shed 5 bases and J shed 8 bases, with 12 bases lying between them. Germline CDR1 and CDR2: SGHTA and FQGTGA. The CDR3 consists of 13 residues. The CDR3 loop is CASSPLPGGELFF. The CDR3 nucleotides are TGTGCCAGCAGCCCCCTTCCGGGGGGGGAGCTGTTTTTT.

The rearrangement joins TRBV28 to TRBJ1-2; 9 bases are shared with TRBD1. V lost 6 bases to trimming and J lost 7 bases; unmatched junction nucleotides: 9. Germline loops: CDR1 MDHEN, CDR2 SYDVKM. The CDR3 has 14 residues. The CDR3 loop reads CASSRSQGALGYTF. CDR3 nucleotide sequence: TGTGCCAGCAGCCGATCACAGGGGGCACTTGGCTACACCTTC.

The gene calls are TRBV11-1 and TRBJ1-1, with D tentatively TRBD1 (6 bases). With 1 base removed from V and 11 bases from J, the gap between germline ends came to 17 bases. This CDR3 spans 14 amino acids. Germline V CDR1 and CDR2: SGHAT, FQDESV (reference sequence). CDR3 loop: CASSLDTGSNSAFF. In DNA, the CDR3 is TGTGCCAGCAGCTTAGATACAGGGTCAAATTCGGCTTTCTTT. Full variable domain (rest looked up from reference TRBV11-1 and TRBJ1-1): EAEVAQSPRYKITEKSQAVAFWCDPISGHATLYWYRQILGQGPELLVQFQDESVVDDSQLPKDRFSAERLKGVDSTLKIQPAELGDSAMYLCASSLDTGSNSAFFGQGTRLTVV.

The CDR3 region is CASSLRGQEGGELFF. The CDR3 bases are TGTGCCAGCAGTTTAAGGGGACAAGAGGGCGGGGAGCTGTTTTTT. The chain couples TRBV27 to TRBJ2-2; weak D call: TRBD1 (6 bases). In germline, CDR1 is MNHEY, CDR2 SMNVEV (reference sequence). With 2 bases removed from V and 7 bases from J, the gap between germline ends came to 14 bases. This CDR3 has 15 amino acids.

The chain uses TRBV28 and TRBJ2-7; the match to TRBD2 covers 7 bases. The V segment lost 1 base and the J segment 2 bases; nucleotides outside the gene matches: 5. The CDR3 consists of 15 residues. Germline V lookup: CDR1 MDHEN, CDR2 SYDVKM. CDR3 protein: CASSLYLGGTYEQYF. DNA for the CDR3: TGTGCCAGCAGTTTATATCTGGGAGGGACCTACGAGCAGTACTTC.

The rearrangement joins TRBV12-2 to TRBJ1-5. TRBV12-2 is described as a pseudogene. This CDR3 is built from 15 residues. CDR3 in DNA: TGTGCAAGTCGCTTAGCAAGGGAGTGGGATCAGCCCCAGCATTTT. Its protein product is CASRLAREWDQPQHF.

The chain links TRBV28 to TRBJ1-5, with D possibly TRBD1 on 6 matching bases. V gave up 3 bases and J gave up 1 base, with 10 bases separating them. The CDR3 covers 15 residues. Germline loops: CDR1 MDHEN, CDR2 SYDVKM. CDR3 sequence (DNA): TGTGCCAGCAGTTTCGGGACATCGAGCAATCAGCCCCAGCATTTT. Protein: CASSFGTSSNQPQHF.

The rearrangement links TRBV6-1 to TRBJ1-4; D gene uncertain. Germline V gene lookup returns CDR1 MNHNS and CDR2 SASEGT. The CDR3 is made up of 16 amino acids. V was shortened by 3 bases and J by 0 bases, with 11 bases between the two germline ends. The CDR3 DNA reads TGTGCCAGCAGTGACAGGATCCCACCAACTAATGAAAAACTGTTTTTT. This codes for CASSDRIPPTNEKLFF.

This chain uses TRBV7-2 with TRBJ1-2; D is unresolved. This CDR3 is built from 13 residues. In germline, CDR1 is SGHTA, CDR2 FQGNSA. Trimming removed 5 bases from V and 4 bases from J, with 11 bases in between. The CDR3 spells CASSPPGPYGYTF. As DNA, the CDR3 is TGTGCCAGCAGCCCGCCGGGTCCCTATGGCTACACCTTC.

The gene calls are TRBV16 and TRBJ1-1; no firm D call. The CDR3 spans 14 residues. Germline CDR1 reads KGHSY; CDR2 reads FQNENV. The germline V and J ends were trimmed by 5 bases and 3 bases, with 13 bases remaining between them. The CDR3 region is CASSSSGRYTEAFF. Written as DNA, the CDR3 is TGTGCCAGCAGCTCAAGCGGCAGATACACTGAAGCTTTCTTT. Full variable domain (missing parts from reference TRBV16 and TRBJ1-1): GEEVAQTPKHLVRGEGQKAKLYCAPIKGHSYVFWYQQVLKNEFKFLISFQNENVFDETGMPKERFSAKCLPNSPCSLEIQATKLEDSAVYFCASSSSGRYTEAFFGQGTRLTVV.

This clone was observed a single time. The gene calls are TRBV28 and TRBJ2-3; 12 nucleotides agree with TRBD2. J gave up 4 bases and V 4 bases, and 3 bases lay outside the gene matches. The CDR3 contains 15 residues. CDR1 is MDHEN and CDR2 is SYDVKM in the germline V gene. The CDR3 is CASSSSGRGADTQYF. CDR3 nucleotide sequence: TGTGCCAGCAGTTCTAGCGGGAGGGGTGCAGATACGCAGTATTTT.

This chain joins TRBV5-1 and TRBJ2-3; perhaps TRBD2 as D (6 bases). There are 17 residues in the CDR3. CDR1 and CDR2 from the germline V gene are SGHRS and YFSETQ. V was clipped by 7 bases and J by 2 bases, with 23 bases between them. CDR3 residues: CASHPVSGLQATDTQYF. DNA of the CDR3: TGCGCCAGCCATCCCGTCTCGGGACTCCAAGCCACAGATACGCAGTATTTT.

CDR3 coding DNA: TGTGCCAGCAGCGTAGGACTAGCGGGAATTTACGAGCAGTACTTC. It yields the protein CASSVGLAGIYEQYF. This rearrangement joins TRBV9 to TRBJ2-7; 11 nucleotides match TRBD2. The CDR3 is 15 residues long. The germline V gene has CDR1 SGDLS and CDR2 YYNGEE. V dropped 0 bases and J dropped 4; count of bases not matched to a gene: 3. Filled out from reference TRBV9 and TRBJ2-7, the complete variable domain reads DSGVTQTPKHLITATGQRVTLRCSPRSGDLSVYWYQQSLDQGLQFLIQYYNGEERAKGNILERFSAQQFPDLHSELNLSSLELGDSALYFCASSVGLAGIYEQYFGPGTRLTVT.

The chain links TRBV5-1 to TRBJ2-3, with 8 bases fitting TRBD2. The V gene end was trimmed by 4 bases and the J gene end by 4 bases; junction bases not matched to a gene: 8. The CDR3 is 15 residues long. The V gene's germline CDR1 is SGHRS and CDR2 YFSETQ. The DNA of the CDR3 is TGCGCCAGCAGCGGTACTGCGGGAGGTGCAGATACGCAGTATTTT. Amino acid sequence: CASSGTAGGADTQYF.

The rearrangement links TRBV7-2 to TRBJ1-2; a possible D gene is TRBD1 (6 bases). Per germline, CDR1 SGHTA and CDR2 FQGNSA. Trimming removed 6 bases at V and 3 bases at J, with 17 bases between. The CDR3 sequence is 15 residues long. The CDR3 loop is CASRKLQGSDYGYTF. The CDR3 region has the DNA TGTGCCAGCAGAAAACTACAGGGTAGCGACTATGGCTACACCTTC.

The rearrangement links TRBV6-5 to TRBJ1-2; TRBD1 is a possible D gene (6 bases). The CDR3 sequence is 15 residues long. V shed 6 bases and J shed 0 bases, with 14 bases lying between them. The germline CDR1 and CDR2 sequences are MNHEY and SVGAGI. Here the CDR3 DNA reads TGTGCCAGCAGCCCCGGGACAACAGCTAACTATGGCTACACCTTC. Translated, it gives CASSPGTTANYGYTF.

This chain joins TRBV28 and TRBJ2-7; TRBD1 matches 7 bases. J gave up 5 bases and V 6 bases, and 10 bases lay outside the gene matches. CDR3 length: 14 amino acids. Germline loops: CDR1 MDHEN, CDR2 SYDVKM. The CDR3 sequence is CASSLGDRVNEQYF. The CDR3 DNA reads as TGTGCCAGCAGCCTAGGAGACAGGGTAAACGAGCAGTACTTC.

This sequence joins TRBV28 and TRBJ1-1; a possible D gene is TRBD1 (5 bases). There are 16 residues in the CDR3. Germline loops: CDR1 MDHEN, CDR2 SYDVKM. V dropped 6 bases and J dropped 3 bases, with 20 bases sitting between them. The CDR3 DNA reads TGTGCCAGCAGCGAACCCAGTGGCGTAGGGGACACTGAAGCTTTCTTT. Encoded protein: CASSEPSGVGDTEAFF. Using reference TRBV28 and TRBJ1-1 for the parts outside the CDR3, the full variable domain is DVKVTQSSRYLVKRTGEKVFLECVQDMDHENMFWYRQDPGLGLRLIYFSYDVKMKEKGDIPEGYSVSREKKERFSLILESASTNQTSMYLCASSEPSGVGDTEAFFGQGTRLTVV.

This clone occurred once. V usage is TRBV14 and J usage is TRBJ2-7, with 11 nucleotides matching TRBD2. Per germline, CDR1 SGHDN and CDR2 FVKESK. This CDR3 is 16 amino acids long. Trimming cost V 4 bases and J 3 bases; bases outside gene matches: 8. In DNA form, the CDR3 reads TGTGCCAGCAGCCCAAGGGGACTAGCGGATTTCTACGAGCAGTACTTC. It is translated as CASSPRGLADFYEQYF.

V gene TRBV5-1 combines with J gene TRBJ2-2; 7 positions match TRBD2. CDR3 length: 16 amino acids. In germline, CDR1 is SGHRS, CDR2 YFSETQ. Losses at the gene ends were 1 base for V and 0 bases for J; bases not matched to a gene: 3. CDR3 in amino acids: CASSLWRGSNTGELFF. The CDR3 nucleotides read TGCGCCAGCAGCTTGTGGCGGGGGTCGAACACCGGGGAGCTGTTTTTT.

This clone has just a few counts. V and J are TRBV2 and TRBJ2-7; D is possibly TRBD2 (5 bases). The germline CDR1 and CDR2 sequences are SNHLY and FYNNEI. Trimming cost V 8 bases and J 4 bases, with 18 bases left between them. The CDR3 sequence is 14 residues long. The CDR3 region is CASRRSGLLYEQYF. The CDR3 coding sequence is TGTGCCAGCCGACGGTCCGGACTTCTTTACGAGCAGTACTTC.

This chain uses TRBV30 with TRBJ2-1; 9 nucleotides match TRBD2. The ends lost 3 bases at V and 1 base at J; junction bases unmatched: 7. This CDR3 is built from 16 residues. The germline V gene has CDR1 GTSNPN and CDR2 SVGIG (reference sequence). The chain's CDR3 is CAWRFGGRGSYNEQFF. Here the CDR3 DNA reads TGTGCCTGGAGGTTTGGCGGGAGGGGATCCTACAATGAGCAGTTCTTC.

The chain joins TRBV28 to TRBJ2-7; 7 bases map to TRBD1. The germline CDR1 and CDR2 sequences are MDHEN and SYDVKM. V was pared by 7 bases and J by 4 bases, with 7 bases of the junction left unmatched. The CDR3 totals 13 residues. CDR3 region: CASTLGQNYEQYF. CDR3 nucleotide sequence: TGTGCCAGCACCCTGGGACAGAATTACGAGCAGTACTTC.